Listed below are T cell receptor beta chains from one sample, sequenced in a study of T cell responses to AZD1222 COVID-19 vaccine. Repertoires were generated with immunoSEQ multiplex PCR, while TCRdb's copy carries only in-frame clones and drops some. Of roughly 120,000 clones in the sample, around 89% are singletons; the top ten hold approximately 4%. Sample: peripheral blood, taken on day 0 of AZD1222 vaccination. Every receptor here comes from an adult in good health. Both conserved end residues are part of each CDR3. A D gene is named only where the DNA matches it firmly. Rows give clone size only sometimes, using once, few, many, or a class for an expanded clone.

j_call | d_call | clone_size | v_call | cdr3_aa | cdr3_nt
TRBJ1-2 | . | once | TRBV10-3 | CAISVDLDYGYTF | TGTGCCATCAGTGTGGACCTTGACTATGGCTACACCTTC
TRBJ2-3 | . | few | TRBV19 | CASSIRDTQYF | TGTGCCAGTAGTATCAGGGATACGCAGTATTTT
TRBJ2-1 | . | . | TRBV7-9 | CASSRGAMDEQFF | TGTGCCAGCAGCCGCGGGGCCATGGATGAGCAGTTCTTC
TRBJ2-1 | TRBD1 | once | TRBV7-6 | CASSLGTGRNEQFF | TGTGCCAGCAGCTTAGGGACAGGGCGGAATGAGCAGTTCTTC
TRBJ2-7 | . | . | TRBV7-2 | CASSLSVGGGPYEQYF | TGTGCCAGCAGCTTAAGCGTTGGCGGAGGCCCCTACGAGCAGTACTTC
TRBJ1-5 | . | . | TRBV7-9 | CASSLAGDNQPQHF | TGTGCCAGCAGCTTGGCAGGTGACAATCAGCCCCAGCATTTT
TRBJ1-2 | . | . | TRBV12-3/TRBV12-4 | CASSPDQDGYTF | TGTGCCAGCAGCCCAGACCAGGATGGCTACACCTTC
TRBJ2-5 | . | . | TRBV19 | CASSRDGGTQYF | TGTGCCAGTAGCCGGGACGGTGGGACCCAGTACTTC
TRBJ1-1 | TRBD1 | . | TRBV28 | CASNTLGRGQVVEAFF | TGTGCCAGCAACACTCTGGGCAGGGGGCAGGTGGTTGAAGCTTTCTTT
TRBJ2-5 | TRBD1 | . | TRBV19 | CASSTTGGYQQETQYF | TGTGCCAGTAGTACGACAGGGGGCTACCAACAAGAGACCCAGTACTTC
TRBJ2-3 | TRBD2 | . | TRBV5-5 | CAGGLAAVTDTQYF | TGTGCCGGGGGACTAGCGGCGGTCACAGATACGCAGTATTTT
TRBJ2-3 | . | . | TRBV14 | CASSYGPGTDTQYF | TGTGCCAGCAGCTATGGACCGGGGACAGATACGCAGTATTTT
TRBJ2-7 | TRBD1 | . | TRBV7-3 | CASSRSGTGYERYF | TGTGCCAGCAGCCGGTCCGGGACAGGATACGAGCGGTACTTC
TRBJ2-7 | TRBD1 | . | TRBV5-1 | CASSLAGQVYEQYF | TGCGCCAGCAGCTTGGCCGGACAGGTCTACGAGCAGTACTTC
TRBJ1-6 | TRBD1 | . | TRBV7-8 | CASSLETGNSPLHF | TGTGCCAGCAGCTTAGAGACAGGGAATTCACCCCTCCACTTT
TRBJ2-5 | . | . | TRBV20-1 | CSASERGPGETQYF | TGCAGTGCTAGTGAACGGGGCCCAGGGGAGACCCAGTACTTC
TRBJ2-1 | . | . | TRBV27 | CASSFRLVDEQFF | TGTGCCAGCAGTTTCCGGCTTGTGGATGAGCAGTTCTTC
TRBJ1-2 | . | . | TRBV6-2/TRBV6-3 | CASSPSGVPMRTF | TGTGCCAGCAGTCCAAGCGGGGTGCCTATGAGGACCTTC
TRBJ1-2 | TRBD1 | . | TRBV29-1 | CSTYRGGYGYTF | TGCAGCACATACAGGGGAGGCTATGGCTACACCTTC
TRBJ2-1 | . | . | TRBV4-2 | CASSLGLPNDEQFF | TGTGCCAGCAGCCTGGGCCTTCCCAACGATGAGCAGTTCTTC
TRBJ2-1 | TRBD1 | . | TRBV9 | CASSFGTAQKNEQFF | TGTGCCAGCAGCTTCGGGACAGCCCAGAAAAATGAGCAGTTCTTC
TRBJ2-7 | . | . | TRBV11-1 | CASSTYTGYPYEQYF | TGTGCCAGCAGCACCTACACAGGGTACCCCTACGAGCAGTACTTC
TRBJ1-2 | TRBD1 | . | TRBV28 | CASTPGTVPSYGYTF | TGTGCCAGCACTCCCGGGACAGTCCCGTCCTATGGCTACACCTTC
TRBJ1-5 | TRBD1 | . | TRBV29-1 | CSVEDPSSGTGNQPQHF | TGCAGCGTTGAAGATCCTTCTTCGGGGACAGGGAATCAGCCCCAGCATTTT
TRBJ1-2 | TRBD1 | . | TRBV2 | CASSEQGADYGYTF | TGTGCCAGCAGTGAACAGGGGGCAGACTATGGCTACACCTTC
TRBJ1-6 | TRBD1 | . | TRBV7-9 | CASSVGQGTNSPLHF | TGTGCCAGCAGCGTAGGACAGGGGACGAACTCACCCCTCCACTTT
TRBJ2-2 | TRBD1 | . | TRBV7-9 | CASIRDRGGVWTGELFF | TGTGCCAGCATCCGGGACAGGGGCGGGGTTTGGACCGGGGAGCTGTTTTTT
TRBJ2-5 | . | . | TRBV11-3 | CASSYSGLLQETQYF | TGTGCCAGCAGCTATTCAGGGCTACTCCAAGAGACCCAGTACTTC
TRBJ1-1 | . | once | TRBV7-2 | CASSLGVRPILEAFF | TGTGCCAGCAGCTTAGGAGTCCGCCCCATATTAGAAGCTTTCTTT
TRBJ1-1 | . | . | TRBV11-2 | CASSLTGALGEAFF | TGTGCCAGCAGCTTAACCGGGGCCCTTGGTGAAGCTTTCTTT
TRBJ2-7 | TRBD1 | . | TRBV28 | CASSPRDRGFYEQYF | TGTGCCAGCAGTCCCCGGGACAGGGGGTTCTACGAGCAGTACTTC
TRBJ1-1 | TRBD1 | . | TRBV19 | CASNPGQGAAEAFF | TGTGCCAGTAACCCGGGACAGGGGGCGGCTGAAGCTTTCTTT
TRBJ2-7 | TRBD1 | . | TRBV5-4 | CASSRTLGQGAYEQYF | TGTGCCAGCAGCCGGACATTGGGACAGGGGGCCTACGAGCAGTACTTC
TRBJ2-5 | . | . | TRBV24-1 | CATSDLPRAGAQETQYF | TGTGCCACCAGTGATTTGCCAAGGGCCGGGGCACAAGAGACCCAGTACTTC
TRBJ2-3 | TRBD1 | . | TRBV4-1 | CASSYTGGGTDTQYF | TGCGCCAGCAGCTACACAGGGGGTGGGACAGATACGCAGTATTTT
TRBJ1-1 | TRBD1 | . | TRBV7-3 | CASSLAGTGEAAFF | TGTGCCAGCAGCTTAGCCGGGACAGGGGAAGCGGCTTTCTTT
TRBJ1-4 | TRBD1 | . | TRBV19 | CASGTQGDEKLFF | TGTGCCAGTGGTACACAGGGGGATGAAAAACTGTTTTTT
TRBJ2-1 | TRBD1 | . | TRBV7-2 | CASKYRGQANNEQFF | TGTGCCAGTAAATACCGAGGACAGGCGAACAATGAGCAGTTCTTC
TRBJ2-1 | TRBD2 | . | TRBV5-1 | CASSLAGTRSRALALSYEQFF | TGCGCCAGCAGCTTGGCCGGGACTAGGTCGAGGGCCCTAGCCTTAAGCTATGAGCAGTTCTTC
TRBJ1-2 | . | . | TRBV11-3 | CASSLVGLTNYGYTF | TGTGCCAGCAGCTTAGTGGGTCTTACTAACTATGGCTACACCTTC
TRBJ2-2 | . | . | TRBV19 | CASSPAVNTGELFF | TGTGCCAGTAGCCCGGCAGTGAACACCGGGGAGCTGTTTTTT
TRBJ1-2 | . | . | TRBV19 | CATPGLLNYGYTF | TGTGCCACCCCGGGACTCCTTAACTATGGCTACACCTTC
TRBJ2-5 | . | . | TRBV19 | CASINRAGGETQYF | TGTGCCAGTATAAACCGAGCGGGTGGGGAGACCCAGTACTTC